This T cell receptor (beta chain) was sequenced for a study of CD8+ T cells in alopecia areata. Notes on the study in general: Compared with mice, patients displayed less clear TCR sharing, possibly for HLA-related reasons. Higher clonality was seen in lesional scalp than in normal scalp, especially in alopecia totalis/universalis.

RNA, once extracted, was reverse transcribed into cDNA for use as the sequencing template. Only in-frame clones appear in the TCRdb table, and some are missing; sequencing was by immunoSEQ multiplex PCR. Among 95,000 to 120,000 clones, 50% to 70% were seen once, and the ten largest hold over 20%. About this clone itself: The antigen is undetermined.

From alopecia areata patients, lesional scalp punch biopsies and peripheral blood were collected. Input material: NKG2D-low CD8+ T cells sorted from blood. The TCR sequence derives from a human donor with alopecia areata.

This chain's CDR3 is CASSFQGLAGHEQYF. The CDR3, as DNA: TGTGCCAGCAGCTTTCAGGGACTAGCTGGTCACGAGCAGTACTTC. The chain carries TRBV7-9 and TRBJ2-7; the match to TRBD2 covers 9 bases. J gave up 5 bases and V 3 bases, and 8 bases lay outside the gene matches. This CDR3 has 15 amino acids. Germline-derived CDR1 and CDR2 are SEHNR and FQNEAQ (reference sequence).